At least ten counts were recorded for the clone carrying this T cell receptor (beta chain). Its antigen is currently unknown. The record originates from a study of T cells after yellow fever vaccination. The overall study: Where fractions had low cell numbers, libraries were prepared from them with the SMART-Seq v4 Ultra Low Input RNA kit.

A process of 5'RACE template switching, which added a universal primer site and UMIs, was used to make TCR cDNA. From the 5' RACE reads, TCRdb called clonotypes with MiXCR, one entry per CDR3 protein. The data show about 74,000 distinct CDR3 sequences, approximately 7.7% seen once. Findings and caveats of the study: Subsequent booster samples again held most clones from primary vaccination (96% CD4, nearly 90% CD8). Clonotypes found in both CD4 and CD8 compartments made up a small share.

CDR3 length: 16 residues. The V gene lost 3 bases and the J gene lost 0 bases, with 13 bases spanning the gap. The germline V gene has CDR1 SGHTA and CDR2 FQGNSA. The source of this sequence is a man between 18 and 35 years old who received the YFV17D yellow fever vaccine. The chain recombines TRBV7-2 with TRBJ2-3; D is uncertain. The material sequenced was CD8+ T cells sorted from PBMCs, taken about 5 days after the first yellow fever vaccination. CDR3 in DNA: TGTGCCAGCAGCTTGGGAAGCCGGACCAGCACAGATACGCAGTATTTT. It codes for CASSLGSRTSTDTQYF.